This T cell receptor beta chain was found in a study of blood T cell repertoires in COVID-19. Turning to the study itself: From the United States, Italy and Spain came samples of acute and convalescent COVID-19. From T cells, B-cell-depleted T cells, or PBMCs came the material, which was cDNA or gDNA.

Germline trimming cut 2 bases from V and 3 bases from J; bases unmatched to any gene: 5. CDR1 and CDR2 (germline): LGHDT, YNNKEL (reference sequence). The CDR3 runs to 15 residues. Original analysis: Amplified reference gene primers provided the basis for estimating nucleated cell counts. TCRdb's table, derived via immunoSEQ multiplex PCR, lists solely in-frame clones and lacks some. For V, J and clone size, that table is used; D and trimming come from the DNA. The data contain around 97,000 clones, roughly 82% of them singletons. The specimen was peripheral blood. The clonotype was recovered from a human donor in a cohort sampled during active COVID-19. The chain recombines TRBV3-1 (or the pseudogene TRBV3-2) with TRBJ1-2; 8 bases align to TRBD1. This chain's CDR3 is CASSQQGAGHYGYTF. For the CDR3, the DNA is TGTGCCAGCAGCCAACAGGGGGCGGGGCACTATGGCTACACCTTC.